This record looks at one TCR beta chain sequence and its context. The CDR3 runs 14 residues. Trimming cost V 1 base and J 4 bases, with 10 bases left between them. Germline CDR1 and CDR2: SGHAT and FQNNGV. The data originate from a study of blood T cell repertoires in COVID-19. Study-wide background: Samples taken during acute and convalescent COVID-19 were collected in the United States, Italy and Spain. In each case, the material was cDNA or gDNA derived from T cells, B-cell-depleted T cells, or PBMCs.

In the original workflow: Using reference gene primer amplification, nucleated cell counts were estimated. Generated by immunoSEQ multiplex PCR, the TCRdb table keeps only in-frame clones and is missing some. That table supplies the V and J calls and clone size; D and trimming were determined from the DNA. The repertoire holds a few hundred thousand clones, with roughly nine tenths as singletons. This clonotype originated in a woman aged 25-40 years with COVID-19, enrolled during active disease. The V gene is TRBV11-2, the J gene TRBJ2-5; possibly TRBD2 for D (6 bases). The sequenced sample was peripheral blood. CDR3 in amino acids: CASSLVGGGETQYF. DNA of the CDR3: TGTGCCAGCAGCTTAGTCGGGGGAGGAGAGACCCAGTACTTC.